The 8 T cell receptor beta chains given below trace back to one sample, sequenced in a study of human T cells and chemical hapten exposure. Time point meaning: patch test 3, about 24 weeks after DPC sensitization. The treatment here: therapeutic diphenylcyclopropenone sensitization with weekly scalp DPC. TCRdb re-derived calls from the RACE reads in MiXCR, one entry per CDR3 protein. There are 100,000 or so distinct CDR3 sequences in the sample; 30% to 35% occur only once, and 2.5% to 3.5% lies in the top ten. Here the sequenced sample was whole blood, taken in connection with sensitization to the hapten diphenylcyclopropenone (DPC). These receptors all stem from a man aged 40-50 years with alopecia areata. Some clones in this sample may be carry-over from other donors' samples.

Note on this clonotype: Lacking the conserved final phenylalanine or tryptophan, this CDR3 likely reflects a read error. It is unclear where the CDR3 begins or ends on the DNA, so no DNA is shown, and the CDR3 is as TCRdb lists it. The genes are TRBV2 and TRBJ1-2; whether TRBD1, the table's D call, matches the DNA was not checked. Both ends counted, the CDR3 spans 11 residues. Germline CDR1 is SNHLY and CDR2 is FYNNEI. The CDR3 loop reads CASSVHLQGPL.

The chain couples TRBV7-8 to TRBJ2-7, with no clear D. The CDR3 has 15 residues. CDR1 is SGHVS, CDR2 FQNEAQ, per germline. V lost 5 bases, J lost 3 bases, and 17 bases lay in between. This CDR3 is CASSMPPGADYEQYF. As DNA, the CDR3 is TGTGCCAGCAGCATGCCGCCGGGTGCCGACTACGAGCAGTACTTC.

CDR3 bases: TGTGCCAGCAGTTACCTGGCCGGGGGCGCTGAAGCTTTCTTT. Its translation: CASSYLAGGAEAFF. The chain combines TRBV6-5 with TRBJ1-1; a possible D gene is TRBD1 (6 bases). This CDR3 has 14 amino acids. Germline V gives CDR1 MNHEY, CDR2 SVGAGI. V dropped 2 bases and J dropped 6 bases, with 13 bases sitting between them.

The genes are TRBV12-3 or TRBV12-4 and TRBJ2-7, with TRBD1 as a possible D gene (6 bases). CDR3 length: 15 residues. Trimming pared 2 bases from V and 2 bases from J, leaving 13 bases between. CDR3 coding DNA: TGTGCCAGCAGTTTAAGCAGGGGCGAGGCCTACGAGCAGTACTTC. Amino acid sequence: CASSLSRGEAYEQYF.

The chain carries TRBV29-1 and TRBJ2-6; 8 bases agree with TRBD1. Germline V lookup: CDR1 SQVTM, CDR2 ANQGSEA. The V segment lost 7 bases and the J segment 0 bases; nucleotides outside the gene matches: 8. This CDR3 contains 16 residues. The CDR3 DNA is TGCAGCGGGAAACAGGGGGGCTACTCTGGGGCCAACGTCCTGACTTTC. It codes for CSGKQGGYSGANVLTF. Filled out from reference TRBV29-1 and TRBJ2-6, the complete variable domain reads SAVISQKPSRDICQRGTSLTIQCQVDSQVTMMFWYRQQPGQSLTLIATANQGSEATYESGFVIDKFPISRPNLTFSTLTVSNMSPEDSSIYLCSGKQGGYSGANVLTFGAGSRLTVL.

The V and J genes are TRBV4-3 and TRBJ2-3; weak D call: TRBD1 (5 bases). V was pared by 0 bases and J by 7 bases, with 11 bases between. CDR3 length: 14 amino acids. Germline lookup yields CDR1 LGHNA and CDR2 YSLEER. The CDR3, as DNA: TGCGCCAGCAGCCAAGAACAGGTCTCAAATACGCAGTATTTT. Protein product: CASSQEQVSNTQYF.

The genes are TRBV27 and TRBJ1-2; perhaps TRBD1 as D (6 bases). The CDR3 covers 14 residues. The germline V gene has CDR1 MNHEY and CDR2 SMNVEV (reference sequence). Trimming removed 6 bases from V and 5 bases from J, with 16 bases in between. The chain's CDR3 is CASRRGTVDYGYTF. DNA for the CDR3: TGTGCCAGCAGGAGGGGGACGGTCGATTATGGCTACACCTTC.

The chain is built from TRBV20-1 and TRBJ2-1; no clear D. The CDR3 is made up of 13 amino acids. From germline, CDR1 is DFQATT and CDR2 SNEGSKA (reference sequence). V dropped 4 bases and J dropped 2 bases, with 9 bases sitting between them. CDR3 loop: CSAIRVTYNEQFF. Here the CDR3 DNA reads TGCAGTGCTATTCGTGTAACCTACAATGAGCAGTTCTTC.